Listed below are T cell receptor beta chains from one sample, sequenced in a study of shared clonotypes between healthy human individuals. Sequencing used immunoSEQ multiplex PCR; TCRdb keeps in-frame clones, though not all of them. The data hold about 690,000 clones, with roughly 88% observed a single time. The sample was memory CD8+ T cells from PBMCs. Receptors were obtained from a man in his late teens or twenties in good health. Some clones in this sample may be carry-over from other donors' samples. The CDR3 runs from the conserved cysteine through the conserved F or W. A D gene is named only where the DNA matches it firmly. Only part of the rows carry a size: once, few, many, or a class if the clone is expanded.

TRBJ2-1 NA NA TRBV28 TGTGCCAGCAGTCTCTCCAGGGGGGGGTATGAGCAGTTCTTC CASSLSRGGYEQFF
TRBJ1-2 NA NA TRBV9 TGTGCCAGCAGCGGCCTCTTGGGCAGTGGAAACTATGGCTACACCTTC CASSGLLGSGNYGYTF
TRBJ1-3 TRBD1 NA TRBV2 TGTGCCAGCAGACTCTTCGCGGGGGGACAGTCGCTGGCTGGAAACACCATATATTTT CASRLFAGGQSLAGNTIYF
TRBJ1-3 NA NA TRBV2 TGTGCCAGCAGCTGGACGGACGCCTCTGGAAACACCATATATTTT CASSWTDASGNTIYF
TRBJ2-7 NA once TRBV4-2 TGTGCCAGCAGCCCCAGCGGCTCCTACGAGCAGTACTTC CASSPSGSYEQYF
TRBJ2-1 TRBD2 once TRBV19 TGTGCCAGTAGTCCTCTGACTAGCGTCGAGCAGTTCTTC CASSPLTSVEQFF
TRBJ2-4 NA NA TRBV14 TGTGCCAGCAGCCAAGGCGGGGTAGCCAAAAACATTCAGTACTTC CASSQGGVAKNIQYF
TRBJ1-5 TRBD1 NA TRBV10-3 TGTGCCATCCAGGGGGCCAGCAATCAGCCCCAGCATTTT CAIQGASNQPQHF
TRBJ2-7 NA NA TRBV15 TGTGCCACCAGCACCCTTGAGGGGTGGCACGAGCAGTACTTC CATSTLEGWHEQYF
TRBJ2-3 TRBD2 NA TRBV27 TGTGCCAGCAGTTTAGATGTGCGGCGGGAGGGCATAGATACGCAGTATTTT CASSLDVRREGIDTQYF
TRBJ2-1 NA once TRBV6-5 TGTGCCAGCAGTTACCTTGGGGGTAGCTCCTACAATGAGCAGTTCTTC CASSYLGGSSYNEQFF
TRBJ1-1 NA few TRBV7-9 TGTGCCAGCAGCTTCTATCCTGAAGCTTTCTTT CASSFYPEAFF
TRBJ2-7 NA NA TRBV6-4 TGTGCCAGCAGAAAGGAGGGGTTGGGCTCCTACGAGCAGTACTTC CASRKEGLGSYEQYF
TRBJ2-7 NA once TRBV7-2 TGTGCCAGCAGCTTGATAACTAAGCCCCCTTGGGAGCAGTACTTC CASSLITKPPWEQYF
TRBJ2-5 TRBD2 NA TRBV28 TGTGCCAGCAGTCCCACGACTAGCCTGGGGGAGACCCAGTACTTC CASSPTTSLGETQYF
TRBJ1-2 NA NA TRBV5-6 TGTGCCAGCAGCTTGGGCAGGGGTTATGGCTACACCTTC CASSLGRGYGYTF
TRBJ1-2 NA NA TRBV27 TGTGCCAGCAGTCACGGCGCGGGGGGGATGGGGGGCTACACCTTC CASSHGAGGMGGYTF
TRBJ2-1 TRBD1 NA TRBV30 TGTGCCCAGGTACCAAGACAGGGGGCCTACAATGAGCAGTTCTTC CAQVPRQGAYNEQFF
TRBJ2-2 NA once TRBV11-2 TGTGCCAGCAGCTTAGAGGATAGCAGGCCGAACACCGGGGAGCTGTTTTTT CASSLEDSRPNTGELFF
TRBJ2-7 NA NA TRBV9 TGTGCCAGCAGCGTTAACGGGGTCTCCTACGAGCAGTACTTC CASSVNGVSYEQYF
TRBJ2-1 NA NA TRBV6-1 TGTGCCAGCAGCGAATTGACCCAGGACAGATACTACAATGAGCAGTTCTTC CASSELTQDRYYNEQFF
TRBJ2-1 TRBD1 NA TRBV4-1 TGCGCCAGCAGCCAAGTCCCCGGGACAGGGGACAATGAGCAGTTCTTC CASSQVPGTGDNEQFF
TRBJ2-5 NA NA TRBV11-2 TGTGCCAGCAGCTTAGGGTTGTCGACGGGACCCCAAGAGACCCAGTACTTC CASSLGLSTGPQETQYF
TRBJ1-4 NA NA TRBV18 TGTGCCAGCTCCCGCAAATGGGACGGAACTAATGAAAAACTGTTTTTT CASSRKWDGTNEKLFF
TRBJ1-2 NA NA TRBV27 TGTGCCAGCAGTAAGGAGAACTATGGCTACACCTTC CASSKENYGYTF
TRBJ1-1 NA NA TRBV18 TGTGCCAGCTCAACCGACAGTTTTTCCACTGAAGCTTTCTTT CASSTDSFSTEAFF
TRBJ2-1 TRBD2 NA TRBV11-3 TGTGCCAGCAGCTTAGATTCAGAAGCGGGACTCTCCTACAATGAGCAGTTCTTC CASSLDSEAGLSYNEQFF
TRBJ2-2 TRBD2 NA TRBV7-2 TGTGCCAGCAGCGCCCGGACTAGCGGTCCCGGGCGGTATCCCGGGGAGCTGTTTTTT CASSARTSGPGRYPGELFF
TRBJ2-1 TRBD2 NA TRBV9 TGTGCCAGCAGCGTGGGCGGGAGGCCCTACAATGAGCAGTTCTTC CASSVGGRPYNEQFF
TRBJ2-6 TRBD2 NA TRBV7-9 TGTGCCAGCAGCGAGAGATCCGGGGGGTCTGGGGCCAACGTCCTGACTTTC CASSERSGGSGANVLTF
TRBJ1-6 NA NA TRBV5-4 TGTGCCAGCAGCTTGTATCATAATTCACCCCTCCACTTT CASSLYHNSPLHF
TRBJ2-1 TRBD2 NA TRBV25-1 TGTGCCAGCAGTGAATTAGCGGGAGTGAGAGGTGAGCAGTTCTTC CASSELAGVRGEQFF
TRBJ2-1 NA NA TRBV28 TGTGCCGGATCATGGGGCTCGGACAATGAGCAGTTCTTC CAGSWGSDNEQFF
TRBJ2-3 NA NA TRBV10-2 TGCGCCAGCAGTGCCCCGGGGTTTAGCACAGATACGCAGTATTTT CASSAPGFSTDTQYF
TRBJ2-1 NA NA TRBV19 TGTGCCAGTAGCGGAATCTACAATGAGCAGTTCTTC CASSGIYNEQFF
TRBJ2-7 NA NA TRBV10-3 TGTGCCATCAGTGATCAGGGTCCGTTTTGGGAGCAGTACTTC CAISDQGPFWEQYF
TRBJ2-6 TRBD1 NA TRBV5-1 TGCGCCAGCAGCTTGGGGAGACAGGGGGAAGGGGCCAACGTCCTGACTTTC CASSLGRQGEGANVLTF